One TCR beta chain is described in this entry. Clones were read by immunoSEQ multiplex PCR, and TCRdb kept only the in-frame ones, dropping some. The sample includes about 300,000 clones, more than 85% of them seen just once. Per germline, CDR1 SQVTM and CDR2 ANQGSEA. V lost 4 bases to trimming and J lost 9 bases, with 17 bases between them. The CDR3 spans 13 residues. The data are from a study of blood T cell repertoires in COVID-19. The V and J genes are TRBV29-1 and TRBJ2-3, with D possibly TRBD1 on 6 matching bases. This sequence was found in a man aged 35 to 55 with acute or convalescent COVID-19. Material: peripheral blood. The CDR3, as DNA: TGCAGCGTTGCGGTTAATGCAGGGGAGACGCAGTATTTT. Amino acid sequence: CSVAVNAGETQYF.